Shown below are 24 T cell receptor beta chains from a single sample sequenced in a study of blood T cell repertoires in COVID-19. Sequencing was performed with immunoSEQ multiplex PCR; in TCRdb, only in-frame clones are kept and a portion is missing. The repertoire holds tens of thousands of clones, roughly 84% seen once, with approximately 14% in the top ten. The sample consisted of peripheral blood. Receptors were obtained from a man aged 50 or older with active or convalescent COVID-19.

This clone has a handful of counts. This rearrangement joins TRBV11-2 to TRBJ1-1, with 7 bases matching TRBD1. This CDR3 is 13 amino acids long. The junction had 5 bases not matched to a gene; V was cut back by 2 bases and J by 8 bases. Germline V gene data show CDR1 as SGHAT and CDR2 as FQNNGV. The CDR3 DNA follows: TGTGCCAGCAGCTTACAACAGGGGACCGAAGCTTTCTTT. Protein: CASSLQQGTEAFF.

V usage is TRBV11-3 and J usage is TRBJ2-5; 7 bases map to TRBD1. Germline V gene data show CDR1 as SGHNT and CDR2 as YENEEA. The CDR3 runs 17 residues. J lost 5 bases, V lost 5 bases, and 17 bases had no gene match. The CDR3 sequence: CASSPRWLTGNRETQYF. The CDR3 region has the DNA TGTGCCAGCAGCCCCCGATGGTTGACAGGGAATAGGGAGACCCAGTACTTC.

The chain joins TRBV6-5 to TRBJ2-7; D ambiguous. V was clipped by 8 bases and J by 4 bases, with 9 bases between them. The CDR3 length is 11 residues. Germline CDR1 is MNHEY and CDR2 is SVGAGI. CDR3 sequence reads: CASSRGYEQYF. CDR3 bases: TGTGCCAGCTCCCGCGGATACGAGCAGTACTTC.

The genes are TRBV11-2 and TRBJ2-2; maybe TRBD2 (6 bases). This CDR3 is built from 16 residues. Trimming left V 6 bases short and J 4 bases short, with 18 bases between. CDR1 SGHAT and CDR2 FQNNGV come from the germline V gene. CDR3 region: CASRPSVGRGTGELFF. CDR3 nucleotide sequence: TGTGCCAGCAGACCCAGTGTCGGGCGGGGCACCGGGGAGCTGTTTTTT.

The V gene is TRBV9, the J gene TRBJ2-1; no definite D call. CDR1 and CDR2 from the germline V gene are SGDLS and YYNGEE. CDR3 length: 15 amino acids. V lost 0 bases and J lost 5, with 12 bases in between. CDR3 nucleotides: TGTGCCAGCAGCGTAGAGATGGCCCATAACAATGAGCAGTTCTTC. Translated: CASSVEMAHNNEQFF.

V gene TRBV24-1 combines with J gene TRBJ1-5; TRBD1 matches 8 bases. CDR3 length equals 14 residues. V lost 5 bases, J lost 6 bases, and 5 bases stayed unmatched. Germline lookup yields CDR1 KGHDR and CDR2 SFDVKD. The CDR3: CATSGQGASQPQHF. The DNA for the CDR3 is TGTGCCACCAGTGGGCAGGGGGCGAGTCAGCCCCAGCATTTT.

This chain connects TRBV2 to TRBJ2-5; tentative D call: TRBD2 (5 bases). Trimming left V 4 bases short and J 4 bases short, with 10 bases between. CDR1 and CDR2 (germline): SNHLY, FYNNEI. This CDR3 has 13 amino acids. CDR3 sequence (DNA): TGTGCCAGCAGTGGGAGGTGGGCAGAGACCCAGTACTTC. This codes for CASSGRWAETQYF.

The chain combines TRBV5-1 with TRBJ1-5; TRBD1 aligns across 7 bases. The germline CDR1 and CDR2 sequences are SGHRS and YFSETQ. The CDR3 has 15 amino acids. Germline trimming cut 5 bases from V and 0 bases from J; bases unmatched to any gene: 5. CDR3 coding DNA: TGCGCCAGCAGAGCCGGGACAGATAGCAATCAGCCCCAGCATTTT. The encoded protein is CASRAGTDSNQPQHF.

This clone has only one observation. The chain combines TRBV6-5 with TRBJ2-1, with TRBD2 matching 10 bases. Germline V lookup: CDR1 MNHEY, CDR2 SVGAGI. This CDR3 has 15 amino acids. The V gene end was trimmed by 6 bases and the J gene end by 2 bases; junction bases not matched to a gene: 4. CDR3 region: CASRPLAGAYNEQFF. The CDR3 region has the DNA TGTGCCAGCAGGCCCCTAGCGGGGGCCTACAATGAGCAGTTCTTC.

This clone was detected a few times. V and J are TRBV11-2 and TRBJ2-1; 7 bases line up with TRBD1. The CDR3 is made up of 14 amino acids. V dropped 2 bases and J dropped 6; count of bases not matched to a gene: 4. CDR1 and CDR2 from the germline V gene are SGHAT and FQNNGV. The chain's CDR3 is CASSLRDRFNEQFF. The DNA of the CDR3 is TGTGCCAGCAGCTTACGGGACAGATTCAATGAGCAGTTCTTC.

This chain links TRBV11-3 with TRBJ2-5; TRBD1 matches at 7 bases. The CDR3 runs 14 residues. V dropped 4 bases and J dropped 5; count of bases not matched to a gene: 7. The germline V gene encodes CDR1 SGHNT and CDR2 YENEEA. This CDR3 reads CASSSTGDRETQYF. CDR3 nucleotide sequence: TGTGCCAGCAGCTCAACAGGGGATCGGGAGACCCAGTACTTC.

The J gene is TRBJ2-5, the V gene TRBV15; perhaps TRBD2 as D (5 bases). The CDR3 covers 14 residues. Trimming removed 1 base from V and 6 bases from J, with 12 bases in between. Germline loops: CDR1 LNHNV, CDR2 YYDKDF (reference sequence). CDR3 region: CATSRGSGGQTQYF. CDR3 bases: TGTGCCACCAGCAGAGGAAGCGGCGGTCAGACCCAGTACTTC.

V and J are TRBV24-1 and TRBJ2-3, with 9 bases identical to TRBD1. V shed 3 bases, J shed 3 bases, and the junction held 9 bases outside the gene matches. This CDR3 comprises 17 residues. CDR1 KGHDR and CDR2 SFDVKD come from the germline V gene. The CDR3 spells CATSDRGTGKETDTQYF. In DNA form, the CDR3 reads TGTGCCACCAGTGATAGGGGGACAGGGAAGGAGACAGATACGCAGTATTTT.

CDR3 in DNA: TGTGCCAGCAGCTTCGACAGCTCCTATGGCTACACCTTC. This sequence encodes CASSFDSSYGYTF. This chain connects TRBV5-5 to TRBJ1-2; D possibly corresponds to TRBD1 (5 bases). Germline V CDR1 and CDR2: SGHKS, YYEKEE (reference sequence). V was pared by 2 bases and J by 4 bases, with 9 bases between. This CDR3 has 13 amino acids.

The chain is built from TRBV4-1 and TRBJ1-1; no clear D. CDR3 length equals 13 residues. Between the trimmed V and J ends, which lost 6 bases and 8 bases, there was a span of 16 bases. Germline CDR1 reads MGHRA; CDR2 reads YSYEKL. The CDR3 region has the DNA TGCGCCAGCAGGGGAGGAGGTCTCCGAGAAGCTTTCTTT. This encodes CASRGGGLREAFF.

This clone has more than one count but fewer than ten. The chain couples TRBV7-9 to TRBJ2-1; D possibly corresponds to TRBD2 (6 bases). V lost 5 bases, J lost 2 bases, and 13 bases lay in between. The CDR3 is 15 amino acids. CDR1 is SEHNR, CDR2 FQNEAQ, per germline (reference sequence). CDR3: CASSPGRSTYNEQFF. CDR3 coding DNA: TGTGCCAGCAGCCCGGGGAGGTCTACCTACAATGAGCAGTTCTTC.

V and J are TRBV11-2 and TRBJ2-1; maybe TRBD1 (6 bases). The V end was cut by 5 bases, the J end by 7 bases, with 9 bases between. Looked up from germline, CDR1 is SGHAT and CDR2 is FQNNGV. The CDR3 sequence is 12 residues long. CDR3 nucleotides: TGTGCCAGCAGCCGTACAGGGAATGAGCAGTTCTTC. Translating gives CASSRTGNEQFF.

The chain has TRBV2 and TRBJ1-1; TRBD1 aligns across 8 bases. Germline CDR1 reads SNHLY; CDR2 reads FYNNEI. Trimming cost V 3 bases and J 6 bases; bases outside gene matches: 18. CDR3 length equals 18 residues. The CDR3 loop is CASSEILDRESYDAEAFF. The CDR3 DNA follows: TGTGCCAGCAGTGAGATTTTGGACAGGGAGTCTTATGACGCTGAAGCTTTCTTT.

The chain joins TRBV4-1 to TRBJ1-2; 7 bases align to TRBD1. Germline-derived CDR1 and CDR2 are MGHRA and YSYEKL. Losses at the gene ends were 1 base for V and 5 bases for J; bases not matched to a gene: 4. The CDR3 length is 14 residues. CDR3: CASSQAGTVYGYTF. The CDR3 bases are TGCGCCAGCAGCCAAGCCGGGACAGTTTATGGCTACACCTTC.

J is TRBJ2-1 and V is TRBV5-1; TRBD1 matches at 10 bases. Per the germline V gene, CDR1 is SGHRS and CDR2 is YFSETQ. Trimming cost V 5 bases and J 5 bases; bases outside gene matches: 4. The CDR3 sequence is 14 residues long. CDR3 sequence reads: CASRGQGNNNEQFF. As DNA, the CDR3 is TGCGCCAGCAGGGGACAGGGGAACAACAATGAGCAGTTCTTC.

The chain recombines TRBV12-3 or TRBV12-4 with TRBJ1-4; D possibly corresponds to TRBD1 (6 bases). The V end was cut by 3 bases, the J end by 9 bases, with 11 bases between. The CDR3 sequence is 13 residues long. The CDR3 loop is CASSLGGRKKLFF. The CDR3 bases are TGTGCCAGCAGTTTGGGGGGGCGGAAAAAACTGTTTTTT.

This sequence joins TRBV10-1 and TRBJ2-7, with 8 bases aligning to TRBD2. J gave up 4 bases and V 3 bases, and 5 bases lay outside the gene matches. The germline gives CDR1 WNHNN, CDR2 SYGVQD (reference sequence). The CDR3 runs to 14 residues. DNA of the CDR3: TGCGCCAGCAGTGACCGGGGGGGCCCGTACGAGCAGTACTTC. It yields the protein CASSDRGGPYEQYF.

This rearrangement joins TRBV4-2 to TRBJ2-3; a possible D gene is TRBD2 (5 bases). Trimming left V 0 bases short and J 4 bases short, with 23 bases between. This CDR3 has 19 residues. CDR1 is LGHNA and CDR2 is YNFKEQ in the germline V gene. CDR3: CASSQDLMWGPDSSDTQYF. In nucleotides, the CDR3 is TGTGCCAGCAGCCAAGATCTTATGTGGGGTCCGGACTCGTCAGATACGCAGTATTTT.

The chain has TRBV5-6 and TRBJ2-7; 10 bases line up with TRBD1. From germline, CDR1 is SGHDT and CDR2 YYEEEE. V lost 2 bases to trimming and J lost 2 bases; unmatched junction nucleotides: 1. The CDR3 is 14 residues long. The DNA for the CDR3 is TGTGCCAGCAGCTTCGGGACAGGGGCCTACGAGCAGTACTTC. This gives the protein CASSFGTGAYEQYF.